The 10 T cell receptor beta chains given below trace back to one sample, sequenced in a study of OX40 agonist ivuxolimab in advanced cancers. Libraries were prepared by immunoSEQ multiplex PCR; TCRdb keeps only in-frame clonotypes and omits some of them. This sample carries around 70,000 clones, around four fifths of them seen once, and the ten largest clones take 1.5% to 2%. This sample comprised CD4+ or CD8+ T cells sorted from blood, obtained in a trial of the OX40 agonist ivuxolimab. All receptors come from an adult with an advanced solid tumor such as melanoma, head and neck, liver or kidney cancer.

The chain joins TRBV18 to TRBJ1-5, with D perhaps matching TRBD1 (5 bases). This CDR3 contains 13 residues. CDR1 is KGHSH and CDR2 is LQKENI in the germline V gene. V was cut by 1 base and J by 5 bases, with 6 bases left in between. The CDR3 spells CASSPRGDQPQHF. The DNA for the CDR3 is TGTGCCAGCTCACCACGGGGCGATCAGCCCCAGCATTTT.

The gene calls are TRBV7-6 and TRBJ2-7; no clear D. Germline V gives CDR1 SGHVS, CDR2 FNYEAQ. The V end lost 5 bases, the J end lost 5 bases, and 19 bases lay between the germline ends. This CDR3 is built from 15 residues. The CDR3: CASSLLAAAYDEQYF. The CDR3 bases are TGTGCCAGCAGCCTCTTGGCAGCCGCCTACGACGAGCAGTACTTC. Supplemented by reference TRBV7-6 and TRBJ2-7, the full variable domain reads GAGVSQSPRYKVTKRGQDVALRCDPISGHVSLYWYRQALGQGPEFLTYFNYEAQQDKSGLPNDRFSAERPEGSISTLTIQRTEQRDSAMYRCASSLLAAAYDEQYFGPGTRLTVT.

This chain links TRBV5-1 with TRBJ1-1; D unclear. Germline loops: CDR1 SGHRS, CDR2 YFSETQ. Trimming shortened V by 1 base and J by 5 bases, and 9 bases separated the two germline ends. This CDR3 has 13 amino acids. The CDR3 DNA reads TGCGCCAGCAGCTTGCTCTCGGAGACTGAAGCTTTCTTT. Amino acids: CASSLLSETEAFF.

The sample holds one count of this clone. The chain uses TRBV7-2 and TRBJ2-3; a weak D match, TRBD2 (6 bases). The V gene's germline CDR1 is SGHTA and CDR2 FQGNSA. This CDR3 is built from 14 residues. With 3 bases removed from V and 5 bases from J, the gap between germline ends came to 12 bases. The CDR3 DNA sequence: TGTGCCAGCAGCTTTGGCGTAGCGGAAGATACGCAGTATTTT. Amino acids: CASSFGVAEDTQYF.

The chain couples TRBV9 to TRBJ2-1; D may be TRBD1 or TRBD2 (5 bases each). CDR1 and CDR2 from the germline V gene are SGDLS and YYNGEE. Deletions cut 3 bases from V and 6 bases from J, with 13 bases between. This CDR3 is 14 amino acids long. CDR3 in amino acids: CASSGSGPRNEQFF. The DNA for the CDR3 is TGTGCCAGCAGCGGATCGGGACCCCGCAATGAGCAGTTCTTC.

J is TRBJ1-4 and V is TRBV5-4; 9 bases map to TRBD1. CDR3 length: 15 amino acids. Unmatched junction bases numbered 7, after V lost 0 bases and J lost 10 bases. Looked up from germline, CDR1 is SGHNT and CDR2 is YYREEE (reference sequence). The CDR3 here is CASSLGTGQGRKLFF. The CDR3 nucleotides read TGTGCCAGCAGCTTGGGAACTGGACAGGGGAGAAAACTGTTTTTT.

V gene TRBV6-1 combines with J gene TRBJ1-5; D unresolved. V was cut by 7 bases and J by 1 base, with 14 bases left in between. In germline, CDR1 is MNHNS, CDR2 SASEGT. The CDR3 runs 15 residues. DNA for the CDR3: TGTGCCAGCACCATGGGAGTAGTGAGCAATCAGCCCCAGCATTTT. Translation: CASTMGVVSNQPQHF.

The rearrangement joins TRBV6-5 to TRBJ1-1; no reliable D call. The CDR3 extends over 12 amino acids. The V gene's germline CDR1 is MNHEY and CDR2 SVGAGI. Trimming cost V 6 bases and J 11 bases, with 16 bases left between them. This chain's CDR3 is CASRDRTRGAFF. The CDR3 DNA reads as TGTGCCAGCAGGGACCGAACGAGAGGGGCTTTCTTT.

The gene calls are TRBV14 and TRBJ2-3, with TRBD2 matching 12 bases. Per the germline V gene, CDR1 is SGHDN and CDR2 is FVKESK. The CDR3 has 14 residues. Trimming took 10 bases from V and 2 from J; bases not matched to a gene: 4. The CDR3 bases are TGTGCCACAGGACTAGCGGGAAACACAGATACGCAGTATTTT. It specifies CATGLAGNTDTQYF.

V gene TRBV28 combines with J gene TRBJ1-3, with TRBD1 matching 12 bases. The CDR3 runs to 16 residues. The germline V gene has CDR1 MDHEN and CDR2 SYDVKM. V lost 7 bases, J lost 3 bases, and 7 bases stayed unmatched. This CDR3 reads CASTRDRGQGGNTIYF. CDR3 nucleotide sequence: TGTGCCAGCACGAGGGACAGGGGGCAAGGTGGAAACACCATATATTTT.